The TCR beta chain described here comes from a study of blood T cell repertoires in COVID-19. Looking at the study overall: PBMCs, B-cell-depleted T cells, or T cells provided the cDNA or gDNA that made up the material.

Germline CDR1 SEHNR, CDR2 FQNEAQ (reference sequence). The ends lost 5 bases at V and 5 bases at J; junction bases unmatched: 9. The CDR3 contains 15 residues. Authors' analysis steps: Reference gene primer amplification in the assay estimated nucleated cell counts. Sequencing used immunoSEQ multiplex PCR; TCRdb keeps in-frame clones, though not all of them. Clone size and the V and J calls come from that table; the DNA yielded D and trimming. The top ten clones hold about 2.5% of a sample with 200,000 to 250,000 clones, over 75% of them seen once. In Seattle, patients joined the study during active infection and were tracked longitudinally.

The clonotype comes from a woman in her seventies with COVID-19, enrolled during active disease. The chain is built from TRBV7-9 and TRBJ2-5; 9 positions match TRBD2. The specimen was peripheral blood. The DNA for the CDR3 is TGTGCCAGCAGCCCCATAGCGGGAGTTGGTGAGACCCAGTACTTC. Its translation: CASSPIAGVGETQYF.